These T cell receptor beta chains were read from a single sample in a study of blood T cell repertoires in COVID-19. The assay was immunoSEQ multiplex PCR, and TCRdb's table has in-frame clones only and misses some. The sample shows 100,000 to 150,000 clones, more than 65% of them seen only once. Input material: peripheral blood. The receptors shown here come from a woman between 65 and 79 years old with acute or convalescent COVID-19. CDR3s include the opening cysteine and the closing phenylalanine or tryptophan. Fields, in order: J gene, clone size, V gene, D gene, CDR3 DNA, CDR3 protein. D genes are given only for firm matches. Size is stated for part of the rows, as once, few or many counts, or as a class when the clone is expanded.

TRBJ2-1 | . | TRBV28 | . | TGTGCTTCGGGCTACAATGAGCAGTTCTTC | CASGYNEQFF
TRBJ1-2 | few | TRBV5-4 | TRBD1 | TGTGCCAGCAGCTCGGGACAGGGGGCTCGGGTTGGCTACACCTTC | CASSSGQGARVGYTF
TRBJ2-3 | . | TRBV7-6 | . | TGTGCCAGCAGTAGCACAGGGTGGGATACGCAGTATTTT | CASSSTGWDTQYF
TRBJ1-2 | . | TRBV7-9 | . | TGTGCCAGCAGCTTAGCCACAGGCCACAGTCGGAATGGCTACACCTTC | CASSLATGHSRNGYTF
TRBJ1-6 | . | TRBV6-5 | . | TGTGCCAGCATGGGGGGTAATTCACCCCTCCACTTT | CASMGGNSPLHF
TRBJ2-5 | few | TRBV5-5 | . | TGTGCCAGCCGCCGATCAGTGAAAGAGACCCAGTACTTC | CASRRSVKETQYF
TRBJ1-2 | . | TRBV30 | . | TGTGCCTGGAGGCAAACAGCCTCCTATGGCTACACCTTC | CAWRQTASYGYTF
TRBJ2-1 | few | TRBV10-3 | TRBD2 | TGTGCCATCAGTTTAGCGGGAGTAAGCTCCTACAATGAGCAGTTCTTC | CAISLAGVSSYNEQFF
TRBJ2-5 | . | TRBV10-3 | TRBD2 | TGTGCCATCAGTGAAAGCTATCGGGGGGGACGGGAGACCCAGTACTTC | CAISESYRGGRETQYF
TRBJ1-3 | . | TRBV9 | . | TGTGCCAGCAGCGTATCTGTGGAGATGAAGAACACCATATATTTT | CASSVSVEMKNTIYF
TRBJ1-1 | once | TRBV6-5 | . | TGTGCCAGCAGTTACAAGGCGGGAAACACTGAAGCTTTCTTT | CASSYKAGNTEAFF
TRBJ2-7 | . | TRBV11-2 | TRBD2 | TGTGCCAGCAGCCTATTTACCCTAGCGGGGGGCTACGAGCAGTACTTC | CASSLFTLAGGYEQYF
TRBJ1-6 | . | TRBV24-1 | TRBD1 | TGTGCCACCAGTGCGGGACAGAGTGAGGGCTCCTATAATTCACCCCTCCACTTT | CATSAGQSEGSYNSPLHF
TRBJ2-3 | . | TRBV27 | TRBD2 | TGTGCCAGCAGTTTATTGTCTAGCGGAGCTAGTTCCACAGATACGCAGTATTTT | CASSLLSSGASSTDTQYF
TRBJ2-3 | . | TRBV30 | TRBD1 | TGTGCCTGGACCGCCGGGACAGGGATTACAGATACGCAGTATTTT | CAWTAGTGITDTQYF
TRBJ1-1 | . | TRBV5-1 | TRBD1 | TGCGCCAGCAGCCCGACAGGGGGGGAAAACACTGAAGCTTTCTTT | CASSPTGGENTEAFF
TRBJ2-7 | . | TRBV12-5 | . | TGTGCTAGTGAGGAAGTGGACAAACACTTATACTACGAGCAGTACTTC | CASEEVDKHLYYEQYF
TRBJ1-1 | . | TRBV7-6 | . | TGTGCCAGCAGCTTAGCGCCATACATGAACACTGAAGCTTTCTTT | CASSLAPYMNTEAFF
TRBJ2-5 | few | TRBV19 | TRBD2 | TGTGCCAGTAGGAGCGGGAGTTTAGAGACCCAGTACTTC | CASRSGSLETQYF
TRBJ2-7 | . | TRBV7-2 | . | TGTGCCAGCAGCTTAGGGGGGAGGGAGCAGTACTTC | CASSLGGREQYF
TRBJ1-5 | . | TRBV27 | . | TGTGCCAGCAGTCCAGGGGCTAGCAATCAGCCCCAGCATTTT | CASSPGASNQPQHF
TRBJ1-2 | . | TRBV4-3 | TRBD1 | TGCGCCAGCAGCCATGGACAGGGTCTAGGAGGCTACACCTTC | CASSHGQGLGGYTF